This TCR beta chain was found in a study of regulatory T cells in long-lasting Graves disease. Study results and caveats: Small numbers of samples may have cut accuracy. Patients with persistent Graves' had lower TCR diversity than newly diagnosed patients.

This clonotype showed up just a few times. Its specificity is unknown. Time point reported: persistent/refractory GD, antithyroid drugs over 5 years with positive TRAb. PBMCs were the source of the RNA used for TCR sequencing. Staff drew approximately 9.3 milliliters of peripheral blood into EDTA tubes. The TCR beta library used iRepertoire HTBI primers with Arm-PCR amplification of CDR3. Per the original methods: Across the samples, identification revealed some 64 TRBV and about 13 TRBJ segments. TCRdb called the multiplex PCR reads again in MiXCR, with one record for every CDR3 protein. Clone size and V and J calls follow TCRdb, not the original study. The data contain more than 300,000 distinct CDR3 sequences, about 20% of them singletons. With 1 base clipped from V and 4 bases from J, the junction kept 7 bases outside the gene matches. The CDR3 covers 19 residues. Germline CDR1 reads MGHRA; CDR2 reads YSYEKL.

This chain links TRBV4-1 with TRBJ2-2; TRBD2 aligns across 15 bases. The sequence was collected from a female donor with Graves disease. Material: peripheral blood mononuclear cells (PBMCs), obtained when the disease was refractory, from a patient treated with antithyroid drugs. CDR3 residues: CASSQAPGLAGGGTGELFF. DNA of the CDR3: TGCGCCAGCAGCCAAGCGCCGGGACTAGCGGGAGGAGGCACCGGGGAGCTGTTTTTT.